This entry describes one T cell receptor beta chain. This sample was included in a study of T cell changes during pregnancy in multiple sclerosis. This CDR3 region has 14 residues. Germline lookup yields CDR1 GTSNPN and CDR2 SVGIG (reference sequence). V lost 2 bases and J lost 1, with 8 bases in between. Repertoires were generated with immunoSEQ multiplex PCR, while TCRdb's copy carries only in-frame clones and drops some. The sample has some 70,000 clones, roughly nine tenths seen once. The sequencing used peripheral blood, collected before pregnancy. This rearrangement joins TRBV30 to TRBJ2-2; D is uncertain. This clonotype was obtained from a female donor with multiple sclerosis, enrolled in a pregnancy study. CDR3 nucleotide sequence: TGTGCCTGGAGTCTACTTCTGAACACCGGGGAGCTGTTTTTT. Protein sequence: CAWSLLLNTGELFF.